This is a list of T cell receptor beta chains from one sample in a study of blood T cell repertoires in COVID-19. Profiling relied on immunoSEQ multiplex PCR, and the TCRdb table lists in-frame clones only, not all of them. The data show roughly 70,000 clones, about four fifths seen once. Sequencing input: peripheral blood. These receptors were obtained from a man aged 70-80 years with acute or convalescent COVID-19. CDR3s include the opening cysteine and the closing phenylalanine or tryptophan. A D gene is named only where the DNA matches it firmly. Clone sizes are given selectively: once, few, many, or a class where the clone is expanded.

v_call,clone_size,j_call,d_call,cdr3_nt,cdr3_aa
TRBV5-1,.,TRBJ2-5,TRBD2,TGCGCCAGCAGGCCGGGACTAGCGGGAGAGACCCAGTACTTC,CASRPGLAGETQYF
TRBV19,.,TRBJ1-1,.,TGTGCCAGTAGTATAGGCCAGGGGCGAATTCTGAACACTGAAGCTTTCTTT,CASSIGQGRILNTEAFF
TRBV11-2,.,TRBJ2-1,TRBD2,TGTGCCAGCAGCTCCCCGCGGGCGGGAGGGCGGAATGAGCAGTTCTTC,CASSSPRAGGRNEQFF
TRBV10-3,.,TRBJ2-3,TRBD1,TGTGCCATCAGTGAGGCTCCGAGTGGGACAGGTTTAGGAGATACGCAGTATTTT,CAISEAPSGTGLGDTQYF
TRBV6-2/TRBV6-3,.,TRBJ1-2,TRBD1,TGTGCCAGCAGTTACGGCCGCGGACAGGCGGATGAGGACTATGGCTACACCTTC,CASSYGRGQADEDYGYTF
TRBV29-1,.,TRBJ2-2,TRBD2,TGCAGCGTTGAGGGGAGGGAGCCCACCGGGGAGCTGTTTTTT,CSVEGREPTGELFF
TRBV4-1,.,TRBJ2-2,TRBD2,TGCGCCAGCAGCCAGGAGACATATCCGGGACTAGCGGCCACCGGGGAGCTGTTTTTT,CASSQETYPGLAATGELFF
TRBV5-8,.,TRBJ1-3,.,TGTGCCAGCAGCCCGGGGGGCACCATATATTTT,CASSPGGTIYF
TRBV28,.,TRBJ1-1,.,TGTGCCAGCAGTTTCAACGGGGGCACTGAAGCTTTCTTT,CASSFNGGTEAFF
TRBV27,.,TRBJ2-2,TRBD1,TGTGCCAGCAGTGGACAGGTTTGGTCTCCGCCTAACACCGGGGAGCTGTTTTTT,CASSGQVWSPPNTGELFF
TRBV5-1,few,TRBJ1-1,.,TGCGCCAGCAGCTTGGAGTCGGGGATGAGCACTGAAGCTTTCTTT,CASSLESGMSTEAFF
TRBV6-1,.,TRBJ2-7,.,TGTGCCAGCAGTGAATCCTCGGGTTGGGAGCAGTACTTC,CASSESSGWEQYF
TRBV14,few,TRBJ2-7,.,TGTGCCAGCAGCCAACAGGGGCTTAGCTCCTACGAGCAGTACTTC,CASSQQGLSSYEQYF
TRBV3-1/TRBV3-2,.,TRBJ2-7,TRBD2,TGTGCCAGCAGCCTAGGGACTAGCGGATCCTACGAGCAGTACTTC,CASSLGTSGSYEQYF
TRBV28,few,TRBJ1-1,.,TGTGCCAGCAGTCTCGAGGCATCGGCCACTGAAGCTTTCTTT,CASSLEASATEAFF
TRBV19,.,TRBJ1-5,.,TGTGCCAGTAGTATTAGAGAAACGAGCAATCAGCCCCAGCATTTT,CASSIRETSNQPQHF
TRBV7-9,.,TRBJ1-5,TRBD1,TGTGCCAGCAGCGGACAGGGGGATCAGCCCCAGCATTTT,CASSGQGDQPQHF
TRBV11-3,.,TRBJ2-7,.,TGTGCCAGCAGCTTCACGGGGAACTACGAGCAGTACTTC,CASSFTGNYEQYF
TRBV6-1,once,TRBJ2-1,TRBD2,TGTGCCAGCAGTGAATGGGGAGGGGAGCAGTTCTTC,CASSEWGGEQFF
TRBV6-6,once,TRBJ1-5,.,TGTGCCAGCAGTGCCTTCGAGGAGCCCCAGCATTTT,CASSAFEEPQHF
TRBV24-1,.,TRBJ2-3,TRBD2,TGTGCCACCAGTGGATTAGCGGGGAGCACAGATACGCAGTATTTT,CATSGLAGSTDTQYF
TRBV10-3,.,TRBJ1-2,TRBD1,TGTGCCATCAACAAAGACTTTACAGGGGGCGATGGCTACACCTTC,CAINKDFTGGDGYTF
TRBV3-1/TRBV3-2,.,TRBJ2-2,TRBD2,TGTGCCAGCAGCCAGTCGGGAGGGACGGGCACCGGGGAGCTGTTTTTT,CASSQSGGTGTGELFF
TRBV21-1,few,TRBJ1-2,.,TGTGCCAGCAGCAAATCTTGGGAATGGGAGACTAACTATGGCTACACCTTC,CASSKSWEWETNYGYTF
TRBV6-2/TRBV6-3,.,TRBJ2-1,.,TGTGCCAGCAGTTCACCGACAGTAACTACCTTCAGGCAGTTCTTC,CASSSPTVTTFRQFF